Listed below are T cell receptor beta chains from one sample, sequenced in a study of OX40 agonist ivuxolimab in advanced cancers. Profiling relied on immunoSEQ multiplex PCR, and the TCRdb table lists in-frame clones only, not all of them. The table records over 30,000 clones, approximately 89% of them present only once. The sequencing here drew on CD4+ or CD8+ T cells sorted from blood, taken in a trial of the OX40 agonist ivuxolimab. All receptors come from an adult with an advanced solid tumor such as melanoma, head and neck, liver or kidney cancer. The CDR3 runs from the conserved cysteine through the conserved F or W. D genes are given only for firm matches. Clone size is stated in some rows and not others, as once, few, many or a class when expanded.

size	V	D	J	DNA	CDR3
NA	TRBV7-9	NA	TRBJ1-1	TGTGCCAGCAGCTTAGTGGGTCCGCCGAACACTGAAGCTTTCTTT	CASSLVGPPNTEAFF
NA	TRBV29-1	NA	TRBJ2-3	TGCAGCGTTGACCTTTTCACAGATACGCAGTATTTT	CSVDLFTDTQYF
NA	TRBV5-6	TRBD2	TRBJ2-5	TGTGCCAGCAGCCCCATCGGAGCTAGCGGACCTGGTGGGACCCAGTACTTC	CASSPIGASGPGGTQYF
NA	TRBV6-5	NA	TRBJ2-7	TGTGCCAGCAGTTACAGGGGATCGGGCTACGAGCAGTACTTC	CASSYRGSGYEQYF
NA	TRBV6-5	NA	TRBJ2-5	TGTGCCAGCAGGCCCTATCTAGCGAGCCAAGAGACCCAGTACTTC	CASRPYLASQETQYF
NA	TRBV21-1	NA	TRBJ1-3	TGTGCCAGCAGTGGGCCACACTCTGGAAACACCATATATTTT	CASSGPHSGNTIYF
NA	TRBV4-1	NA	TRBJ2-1	TGCGCCAGCAGCCAAGTTGCAGGGAGCTCCTACAATGAGCAGTTCTTC	CASSQVAGSSYNEQFF
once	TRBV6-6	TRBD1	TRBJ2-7	TGTGCCAGCGGCCCGACAGGGGGCGAGCAGTACTTC	CASGPTGGEQYF
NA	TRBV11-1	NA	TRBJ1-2	TGTGCCAGCAGCTTTAGCACAAACTATGGCTACACCTTC	CASSFSTNYGYTF
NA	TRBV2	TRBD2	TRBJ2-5	TGTGCCAGCAGTGAAGGACTAGCGGGGGGCGGGGAGACCCAGTACTTC	CASSEGLAGGGETQYF
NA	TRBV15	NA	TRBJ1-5	TGTGCCACCAGCAGCCTATTTCTCGCAGTCAGCAATCAGCCCCAGCATTTT	CATSSLFLAVSNQPQHF
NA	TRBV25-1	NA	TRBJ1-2	TGTGCCAGCAGTGAATTATCCGAAGGGGTTGACTATGGCTACACCTTC	CASSELSEGVDYGYTF
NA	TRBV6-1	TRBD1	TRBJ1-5	TGTGCCAGCAGTGAATCCGGACAGGATGATCAGCCCCAGCATTTT	CASSESGQDDQPQHF
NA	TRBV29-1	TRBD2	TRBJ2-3	TGCAGCGACACTAGCGGGGTTCAGTATTTT	CSDTSGVQYF
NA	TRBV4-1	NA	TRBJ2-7	TGCGCCAGCAGCCACGCGGCTGGAACAGCGGATCAGTACTTC	CASSHAAGTADQYF
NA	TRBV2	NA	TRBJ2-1	TGTGCCAGCACTGGGTATACAGGCTACAATGAGCAGTTCTTC	CASTGYTGYNEQFF
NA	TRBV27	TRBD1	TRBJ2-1	TGTGCCAGCAGCTGGGACAGGGGAATCAATGAGCAGTTCTTC	CASSWDRGINEQFF
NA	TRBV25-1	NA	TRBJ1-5	TGTGCCAGCAGTGAGTTGGAGACTATGGGCAATCAGCCCCAGCATTTT	CASSELETMGNQPQHF
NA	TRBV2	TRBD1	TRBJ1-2	TGTGCCAGCAGTACTACCCTCCAGGGGGCGAGTGGTGGCTACACCTTC	CASSTTLQGASGGYTF
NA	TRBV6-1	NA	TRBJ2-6	TGTGCCAGCAGTTATTCAAACAACGTCCTGACTTTC	CASSYSNNVLTF
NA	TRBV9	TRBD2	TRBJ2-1	TGTGCCAGCAGCCCACGGACTAGGTCCTACAATGAGCAGTTCTTC	CASSPRTRSYNEQFF
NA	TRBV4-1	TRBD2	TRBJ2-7	TGCGCCAGCAGCCAAGATCTGCGGGGGGGCCGCAACGAGCAGTACTTC	CASSQDLRGGRNEQYF
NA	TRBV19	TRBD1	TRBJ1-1	TGTGCCAGTAGTATAGGGCAGGGGGTGAACACTGAAGCTTTCTTT	CASSIGQGVNTEAFF
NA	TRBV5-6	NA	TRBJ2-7	TGTGCCAGCAGCTTGGTGGGAGCGGAGCAGTACTTC	CASSLVGAEQYF
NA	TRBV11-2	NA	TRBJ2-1	TGTGCCAGCGACAAGGGCGGGGGCCTTAATGAGCAGTTCTTC	CASDKGGGLNEQFF
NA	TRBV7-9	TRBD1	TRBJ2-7	TGTGCCAGCAGCTTAGATACGGGACAGTTCTACGAGCAGTACTTC	CASSLDTGQFYEQYF
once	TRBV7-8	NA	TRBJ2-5	TGTGCCAGCAGCTTAAGGTTGGGGCAGGGAGAGACCCAGTACTTC	CASSLRLGQGETQYF
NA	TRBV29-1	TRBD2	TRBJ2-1	TGCAGCCCCCGACTAGCGGAGAACTACAATGAGCAGTTCTTC	CSPRLAENYNEQFF
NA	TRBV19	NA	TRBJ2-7	TGTGCCAGCGCCGGAGGGATCCCCCCCACCTACGAGCAGTACTTC	CASAGGIPPTYEQYF
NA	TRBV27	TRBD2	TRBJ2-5	TGTGCCAGCAGTGGGGGGTGGGCGGGAGGGCCCTCGGAGACCCAGTACTTC	CASSGGWAGGPSETQYF
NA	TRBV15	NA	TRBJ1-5	TGTGCCACCAGCAGAGTTCAGTTCAATCAGCCCCAGCATTTT	CATSRVQFNQPQHF
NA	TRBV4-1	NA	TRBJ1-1	TGCGCCAGCAGCCTTCTTCTGGGGAACACTGAAGCTTTCTTT	CASSLLLGNTEAFF
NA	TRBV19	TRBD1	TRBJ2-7	TGTGCCAGTAGTATGGGGACAGGAGACTACGAGCAGTACTTC	CASSMGTGDYEQYF
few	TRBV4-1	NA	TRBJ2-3	TGCGCCAGCAGCCAAGATTTCCGCAGCACAGATACGCAGTATTTT	CASSQDFRSTDTQYF
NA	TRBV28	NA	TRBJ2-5	TGTGCCAGCAGCGGGAACTCTTACGGGGTAGAGACCCAGTACTTC	CASSGNSYGVETQYF
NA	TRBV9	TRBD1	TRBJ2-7	TGTGCCAGCAGCGTAGCCCCTGGGGGACAGGGGACCTACGAGCAGTACTTC	CASSVAPGGQGTYEQYF
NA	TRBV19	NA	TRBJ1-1	TGTGCCAGTAGATTAGGCGGGTCTGAAGCTTTCTTT	CASRLGGSEAFF
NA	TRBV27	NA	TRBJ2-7	TGTGCCAGCAGTTATAGGGGGTACTCCTACGAGCAGTACTTC	CASSYRGYSYEQYF
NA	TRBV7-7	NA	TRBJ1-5	TGTGCCAGCAGCTTAGAGGGCAGTGCACTTCAGCCCCAGCATTTT	CASSLEGSALQPQHF
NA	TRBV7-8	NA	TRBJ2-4	TGTGCCAGCAGCTTAATTCTAGCTGACATTCAGTACTTC	CASSLILADIQYF
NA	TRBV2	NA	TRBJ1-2	TGTGCCAGCAGTGACAGGAACACTAACTATGGCTACACCTTC	CASSDRNTNYGYTF
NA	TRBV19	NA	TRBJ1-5	TGTGCCAGTAGTATAGATCCGGGCGCCCGGCAGCCCCAGCATTTT	CASSIDPGARQPQHF
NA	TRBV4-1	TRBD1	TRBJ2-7	TGCGCCAGCAGCCAAGATTCGACAGGGTCCTACGAGCAGTACTTC	CASSQDSTGSYEQYF
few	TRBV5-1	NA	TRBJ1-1	TGCGCCAGCAGCTTGGATACCGGGATCGTGAACACTGAAGCTTTCTTT	CASSLDTGIVNTEAFF
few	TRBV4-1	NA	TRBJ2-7	TGCGCCAGCAGCCAAGGACGGGGCGAGCAGTACTTC	CASSQGRGEQYF
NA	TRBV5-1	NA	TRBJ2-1	TGCGCCAGCAGCTTGGCCTTTCGAGGGTCCAATGAGCAGTTCTTC	CASSLAFRGSNEQFF
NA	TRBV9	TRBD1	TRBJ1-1	TGTGCCAGCAGCGTAGACGGGACAGGGGGTCGCGACACTGAAGCTTTCTTT	CASSVDGTGGRDTEAFF